Listed here are 26 T cell receptor beta chains from one sample, sequenced in a study of T cells in Graves' hyperthyroidism and ophthalmopathy. Regions amplified from RNA transcripts were the TCR beta CDR3 regions. Primed by the HTBI set, a first-round RT-PCR was run on the TCR CDR3. TCRdb reprocessed the multiplex PCR reads with MiXCR, giving one entry per CDR3 protein. The sample shows roughly 560,000 distinct CDR3 sequences, under 15% of them seen only once. Sequenced input: blood. The receptors stem from a woman in her thirties or forties with Graves' ophthalmopathy.

The genes are TRBV2 and TRBJ2-7; the D is unclear. Trimming cost V 3 bases and J 0 bases, with 6 bases left between them. The germline CDR1 and CDR2 sequences are SNHLY and FYNNEI. The CDR3 runs 13 residues. CDR3 nucleotide sequence: TGTGCCAGCAGTGACGGTCTCTCCTACGAGCAGTACTTC. This translates into CASSDGLSYEQYF. The whole variable domain, remainder taken from reference TRBV2 and TRBJ2-7, is EPEVTQTPSHQVTQMGQEVILRCVPISNHLYFYWYRQILGQKVEFLVSFYNNEISEKSEIFDDQFSVERPDGSNFTLKIRSTKLEDSAMYFCASSDGLSYEQYFGPGTRLTVT.

The table lists this clonotype with many counts. The chain recombines TRBV28 with TRBJ1-1; D call uncertain. Looked up from germline, CDR1 is MDHEN and CDR2 is SYDVKM. The CDR3 is 14 amino acids. Deletions cut 3 bases from V and 3 bases from J, with 11 bases between. CDR3 nucleotides: TGTGCCAGCAGTTTGAGGGAGGAGGACACTGAAGCTTTCTTT. It codes for CASSLREEDTEAFF.

In its sample, this clonotype was seen many times. The chain's CDR3 is CAWTRQGGTQYF. In DNA form, the CDR3 reads TGTGCCTGGACGAGACAGGGGGGGACCCAGTACTTC. The J gene is TRBJ2-5, the V gene TRBV30; 9 bases are shared with TRBD1. The V gene end was trimmed by 4 bases and the J gene end by 7 bases; junction bases not matched to a gene: 4. This CDR3 has 12 residues. Per germline, CDR1 GTSNPN and CDR2 SVGIG (reference sequence).

This clonotype was observed many times. This chain uses TRBV7-3 with TRBJ2-5, with 7 bases aligning to TRBD1. Germline lookup yields CDR1 SGHTA and CDR2 FQGTGA. Trimming cost V 2 bases and J 4 bases; bases outside gene matches: 7. CDR3 length: 15 residues. The CDR3 loop reads CASSLQGGAGETQYF. CDR3 bases: TGTGCCAGCAGCTTACAAGGGGGCGCCGGAGAGACCCAGTACTTC.

This rearrangement joins TRBV27 to TRBJ1-6, with a weak D call TRBD1 (6 bases). This CDR3 has 16 amino acids. Germline CDR1 MNHEY, CDR2 SMNVEV (reference sequence). The V gene lost 6 bases and the J gene lost 4 bases, with 16 bases spanning the gap. The CDR3 loop reads CASSRSGRGYNSPLHF. DNA for the CDR3: TGTGCCAGCAGCCGGTCGGGCAGGGGTTATAATTCACCCCTCCACTTT.

As for this clonotype: Germline is not matched at one junction end, which may reflect a read error. The chain employs TRBV11-3 and TRBJ2-5; D may correspond to TRBD1 or TRBD2 (6 bases each). The germline V gene encodes CDR1 SGHNT and CDR2 YENEEA. The CDR3 extends over 12 amino acids. CDR3 amino acids: CASSLDPGARDF. DNA for the CDR3: TGTGCCAGCAGCTTAGATCCGGGGGCGAGGGACTTC.

This clonotype was seen ten or more times. The CDR3 reads CASSFAGSNQPQHF. The CDR3 bases are TGTGCCAGCAGCTTTGCTGGTAGCAATCAGCCCCAGCATTTT. This sequence joins TRBV7-2 and TRBJ1-5; D uncertain. CDR1 is SGHTA and CDR2 is FQGNSA in the germline V gene. The CDR3 runs 14 residues. Between the trimmed V and J ends, which lost 3 bases and 0 bases, there was a span of 6 bases.

Ten or more counts support this clonotype. V usage is TRBV12-3 or TRBV12-4 and J usage is TRBJ2-4; TRBD1 agrees at 9 bases. V gave up 5 bases and J gave up 5 bases; unmatched junction bases: 4. This CDR3 is built from 14 residues. The CDR3 DNA follows: TGTGCCAGCAGTAGTCGGGACAGGGAAAACATTCAGTACTTC. This encodes CASSSRDRENIQYF.

There are many counts of this clonotype. The genes are TRBV25-1 and TRBJ2-7; possibly TRBD1 for D (6 bases). The CDR3 has 14 amino acids. Per the germline V gene, CDR1 is MGHDK and CDR2 is SYGVNS. Trimming removed 1 base at V and 5 bases at J, with 12 bases between. CDR3 in amino acids: CASSEFGTTDEQYF. CDR3 coding DNA: TGTGCCAGCAGTGAATTCGGGACAACGGACGAGCAGTACTTC.

There are many counts of this clonotype. The rearrangement joins TRBV12-3 or TRBV12-4 to TRBJ2-7; 8 bases map to TRBD2. Trimming removed 5 bases from V and 6 bases from J; junction bases left unmatched: 9. The CDR3 sequence is 14 residues long. The CDR3 DNA follows: TGTGCCAGCAGTCCCGGAGGACTAGCCTGCGAGCAGTACTTC. Amino acid sequence: CASSPGGLACEQYF.

At least ten counts were recorded for this clonotype. The rearrangement links TRBV7-2 to TRBJ2-5; no clear D. This CDR3 comprises 14 residues. Germline V lookup: CDR1 SGHTA, CDR2 FQGNSA. Between the trimmed V and J ends, which lost 4 bases and 7 bases, there was a span of 16 bases. The CDR3 DNA reads as TGTGCCAGCAGCTCGAGACTCCTCGTGGGGACCCAGTACTTC. It translates to CASSSRLLVGTQYF.

This clonotype was counted ten times or more. This chain uses TRBV5-4 with TRBJ2-7, with D perhaps being TRBD1 or TRBD2 (5 bases each). The CDR3 is 14 residues long. The V end was cut by 3 bases, the J end by 5 bases, with 15 bases between. Germline-derived CDR1 and CDR2 are SGHNT and YYREEE (reference sequence). CDR3 region: CASSYGTQMNEQYF. The DNA of the CDR3 is TGTGCCAGCAGCTACGGGACCCAAATGAACGAGCAGTACTTC.

V usage is TRBV2 and J usage is TRBJ2-7; TRBD2 matches 11 bases. Germline CDR1 SNHLY, CDR2 FYNNEI. This CDR3 has 17 amino acids. Losses at the gene ends were 1 base for V and 6 bases for J; bases not matched to a gene: 11. CDR3 coding DNA: TGTGCCAGCAGTGAAGGGATGACTAGCGGGACAGCGGGCGAGCAGTACTTC. It encodes CASSEGMTSGTAGEQYF.

This clonotype came up many times. The chain uses TRBV6-2 or TRBV6-3 and TRBJ2-2; TRBD1 aligns across 8 bases. The CDR3 length is 14 residues. Per the germline V gene, CDR1 is MNHEY and CDR2 is SVGEGT. With 7 bases clipped from V and 4 bases from J, the junction kept 5 bases outside the gene matches. Written as DNA, the CDR3 is TGTGCCAGCACGACAGGGGTGTTCACCGGGGAGCTGTTTTTT. It encodes CASTTGVFTGELFF.

At least ten counts were recorded for this clonotype. V and J are TRBV4-1 and TRBJ2-2; 7 bases are shared with TRBD2. V lost 4 bases, J lost 4 bases, and 12 bases stayed unmatched. This CDR3 comprises 17 residues. Germline-derived CDR1 and CDR2 are MGHRA and YSYEKL. This chain's CDR3 is CASSPVGGGAVTGELFF. The CDR3 DNA sequence: TGCGCCAGCAGCCCGGTTGGGGGAGGGGCCGTCACCGGGGAGCTGTTTTTT.

This CDR3 reads CASSIGGGHMNTEAFF. The CDR3 nucleotides read TGTGCCAGTAGTATAGGAGGGGGGCACATGAACACTGAAGCTTTCTTT. The chain has TRBV19 and TRBJ1-1; tentatively, D is TRBD1 (6 bases). Germline CDR1 and CDR2: LNHDA and SQIVND (reference sequence). This CDR3 has 16 amino acids. V shed 1 base and J shed 0 bases, with 12 bases lying between them.

This clonotype was counted ten times or more. V usage is TRBV6-1 and J usage is TRBJ1-5, with no clear D. Per germline, CDR1 MNHNS and CDR2 SASEGT. The CDR3 runs 14 residues. Trimming removed 4 bases at V and 4 bases at J, with 11 bases between. The chain's CDR3 is CASSATGRNQPQHF. In DNA form, the CDR3 reads TGTGCCAGCAGTGCAACGGGTCGAAATCAGCCCCAGCATTTT.

The chain recombines TRBV6-1 with TRBJ2-7; D perhaps matches TRBD2 (6 bases). Germline lookup yields CDR1 MNHNS and CDR2 SASEGT. The CDR3 is 16 amino acids. V gave up 5 bases and J gave up 4 bases, with 21 bases separating them. CDR3 DNA: TGTGCCAGCAGTATTTTTTCGACGCGGGGCTCGTACGAGCAGTACTTC. This translates into CASSIFSTRGSYEQYF.

The chain couples TRBV5-1 to TRBJ2-2, with TRBD1 identical over 7 bases. The CDR3 loop spans 14 amino acids. Germline trimming cut 4 bases from V and 7 bases from J; bases unmatched to any gene: 7. Germline-derived CDR1 and CDR2 are SGHRS and YFSETQ. CDR3 sequence: CASSPTTGSGELFF. The CDR3, as DNA: TGCGCCAGCAGCCCGACGACAGGGAGCGGGGAGCTGTTTTTT.

This clonotype came up many times. The J gene is TRBJ1-1, the V gene TRBV7-9; D is unclear. This CDR3 has 14 amino acids. CDR1 and CDR2 (germline): SEHNR, FQNEAQ (reference sequence). The V and J ends lost 2 bases and 5 bases respectively, with 12 bases between them. The CDR3 bases are TGTGCCAGCAGCTTACTGGCTGGCGGGACTGAAGCTTTCTTT. This sequence encodes CASSLLAGGTEAFF.

The rearrangement uses TRBV4-1 and TRBJ2-5, with 8 bases lining up with TRBD1. The V and J ends lost 3 bases and 1 base, in that order; junction bases with no gene match: 7. CDR1 and CDR2 (germline): MGHRA, YSYEKL. CDR3 length equals 16 residues. DNA for the CDR3: TGCGCCAGCAGCCAGCAGGGGGCCGTGCTCCAAGAGACCCAGTACTTC. It codes for CASSQQGAVLQETQYF.

This clonotype was detected ten times or more. V usage is TRBV6-5 and J usage is TRBJ2-5; D not resolved. This CDR3 comprises 15 residues. Germline values: CDR1 MNHEY, CDR2 SVGAGI. Trimming stripped 6 bases from V and 5 bases from J, with 19 bases between. The CDR3 is CASRQVWSFQETQYF. In DNA form, the CDR3 reads TGTGCCAGCAGGCAGGTCTGGTCCTTTCAGGAGACCCAGTACTTC.

The chain employs TRBV3-1 and TRBJ1-2; perhaps TRBD1 as D (5 bases). The CDR3 runs 16 residues. Germline V gene lookup returns CDR1 LGHDT and CDR2 YNNKEL (reference sequence). Between the trimmed V and J ends, which lost 4 bases and 1 base, there was a span of 16 bases. This CDR3 reads CASSRGVVQINYGYTF. CDR3 nucleotides: TGTGCCAGCAGCCGGGGCGTCGTGCAGATTAACTATGGCTACACCTTC. Full variable domain (outside the CDR3, taken from reference TRBV3-1 and TRBJ1-2): DTAVSQTPKYLVTQMGNDKSIKCEQNLGHDTMYWYKQDSKKFLKIMFSYNNKELIINETVPNRFSPKSPDKAHLNLHINSLELGDSAVYFCASSRGVVQINYGYTFGSGTRLTVV.

This clonotype was found many times. The rearrangement joins TRBV29-1 to TRBJ2-7; a weak D match, TRBD2 (5 bases). The CDR3 runs 12 residues. V was shortened by 5 bases and J by 3 bases, with 11 bases between the two germline ends. The germline V gene has CDR1 SQVTM and CDR2 ANQGSEA. The CDR3 spells CSVRAGLYEQYF. DNA for the CDR3: TGCAGCGTTCGCGCGGGTCTCTACGAGCAGTACTTC.

J is TRBJ1-3 and V is TRBV27, with 7 bases aligning to TRBD1. Germline-derived CDR1 and CDR2 are MNHEY and SMNVEV (reference sequence). This CDR3 is 17 amino acids long. The J segment lost 0 bases and the V segment lost 5 bases, leaving 10 bases of the junction unmatched. CDR3 sequence: CASSLRQGGLSGNTIYF. CDR3 coding DNA: TGTGCCAGCAGTCTCAGACAGGGAGGGCTCTCTGGAAACACCATATATTTT.

This clonotype was picked up many times. The rearrangement uses TRBV30 and TRBJ1-5, with D maybe TRBD1 (5 bases). In germline, CDR1 is GTSNPN, CDR2 SVGIG (reference sequence). The CDR3 runs 15 residues. V lost 2 bases and J 0 bases, leaving 11 bases between the germline ends. CDR3 protein: CAWSYGGNSNQPQHF. CDR3 sequence (DNA): TGTGCCTGGAGTTATGGGGGGAATAGCAATCAGCCCCAGCATTTT.